The subject of this entry is one T cell receptor beta chain. Its antigen target is currently unknown. Other DNA sequences in this specimen translate into the identical CDR3. The method was the immunoSEQ multiplex PCR assay. For the multiplex PCR, a mixture combining 60 forward primers for TCR Vbeta segments and 13 reverse primers for TCR Jbeta segments was used. A multiplex PCR assay on genomic DNA amplified the CDR3 region of rearranged TCR beta genes. On the Illumina HiSeq System, the amplified TCR beta libraries were sequenced as 87-base-pair reads. The study's processing was this. In a later analysis, tens of millions of unique TCR beta chains were counted across the roughly 610 repertoires, and approximately 11 million of these chains were shared by at least two donors. Raw reads were error-corrected and collapsed into unique sequences by a nearest-neighbor algorithm in which closely related sequences were merged to remove PCR and sequencing errors. CDR3 sequences were aligned to IMGT reference sequences to assign V, D and J gene segments. For a sequence to be retained, a match of at least six nucleotides was required to both a V gene segment and a J gene segment. A rearrangement counted as productive if the CDR3 had no stop codons and remained in frame with V and J, and every other rearrangement counted as non-productive. CDR3 was defined according to IMGT convention as the region running from the second conserved V-encoded cysteine to the conserved J-encoded phenylalanine. The earlier analysis of around 640 of the donors excluded sequences that lacked an unambiguous match to a single V gene segment. In an earlier analysis of several hundred of the donors, V segments were called functional above 56.7% productive rearrangements and were called segregating when the between-donor standard deviation exceeded 5%. A statistical classification framework was built to diagnose cytomegalovirus status from the catalog of TCR beta chain sequences. V and J gene assignment, in a later analysis, came from comparing TCR nucleotide sequences with IMGT/GENE-DB human TR gene sequences. The TCRdist pipeline was used in a later analysis to assign CDR3 sequences and most-parsimonious VDJ recombination scenarios. In a later analysis, each TCR beta chain was defined by its CDR3 amino acid sequence together with its V-gene family, and reads lacking a unique V-gene family were excluded. As a way to deal with suspected cross-contamination and a sequencing artifact, a later analysis dropped hundreds of nucleotide sequences that were highly shared and had low generation probability. A later analysis calculated a clonal expansion index for each public chain from normalized within-repertoire ranks of inferred template counts. In a later analysis, generation probabilities were computed with a VDJ recombination model fitted to out-of-frame rearrangements, and the resulting probabilities were checked against IGoR. A later analysis scored TCR-TCR, TCR-HLA and TCR-CMV co-occurrence with hypergeometric tests, applying a repertoire-size bias correction to TCR pairs. False discovery rates were estimated in a later analysis by permuting HLA or CMV assignments 20 times. In a later analysis, co-occurring TCRs were grouped using DBSCAN, with TCRdist sequence similarity added in when clustering inside HLA-allele-positive subsets. Repertoires with fewer than 30,000 or more than 120,000 public chains were left out of co-occurrence clustering, as were four to six repertoires with anomalous nucleotide sharing. The table was pulled from immuneACCESS by TCRdb, which kept in-frame rearrangements only. Such tables lose some clones; where checked, under half of the loss comes from unresolved V genes, and the rest has no known cause. V and J calls and clone size are as listed in that table; D and trimming were resolved from the DNA. The sample has fewer than 60,000 clones on record. The ten largest make up 9% to 15% of the sample.

The CDR3 sequence holds 14 residues, the cysteine and phenylalanine included. Here the CDR3 DNA is all that survives: 42 bases in frame from base 1. The V end gives up 1 base and the J end 5 bases, leaving 1 base in the junction not matched to a gene. The germline V gene (reference sequence) yields GTSNPN for CDR1 and SVGIG for CDR2. The cohort consisted of hundreds of healthy bone marrow donors. At the time of sampling, every cohort member was nominally healthy, though immune exposures that went unrecorded were likely present. The donor was CMV seropositive and was included in the group of approximately 300 seropositive cohort members. Every donor gave a peripheral blood sample, and the peripheral blood mononuclear cells from that sample were used for TCR beta sequencing. Genomic DNA was extracted from the blood cell samples with the Qiagen DNeasy Blood Extraction Kit. These data come from a study of cytomegalovirus exposure and HLA in healthy donors listed by TCRdb under 2017. Study-wide context: An earlier analysis of some 620 of the donors reported approximately 280 Gb of sequence data and 95 million to 130 million unique TCR beta sequences obtained from around 190 million T cells. About 330 gigabases of sequencing data and around 85 million unique TCR sequences made up an early release that covered approximately 650 HLA-typed donors. Among the roughly 370 genotyped donors, around 81% belonged to the genetic ancestry cluster associated with self-reported Caucasian donors. The study aimed to test whether cataloging public T cell receptors could reveal signatures of past pathogen exposure. The study profiled the T cell repertoires of some 610 subjects by immunosequencing and related them to cytomegalovirus serostatus. A separate validation cohort of 90 to 150 different subjects was used in addition to the approximately 700-subject first cohort. High-throughput TCR immunosequencing, statistical association of individual TCRs with disease status, and machine learning were combined to predict cytomegalovirus infection status. A later analysis re-examined previously published TCR beta repertoires from about 700 donors and added high-resolution HLA genotyping to investigate patterns of TCR occurrence. Rather than drawing on any new phenotypic data, the later analysis identified candidate immune exposures from TCR beta sequences and the way those sequences occurred across donors. An earlier analysis of a few hundred of the donors applied high-throughput TCR beta sequencing to assess whether each TCR beta V gene segment acted as functional or pseudogenic. Donor age, sex, ethnicity and CMV serostatus were collected together with the repertoire data. A later genetic analysis took genome-wide SNP genotypes for about three fifths of the roughly 700 donors and used that subset as a discovery cohort. Every repertoire in the discovery cohort had been generated on one and the same sequencing platform. Class I and class II HLA loci were covered by the typing at four-digit resolution. Typing coverage varied by locus: roughly 629-640 donors for A, B, C, DRB1 and DQB1; some 520 for DQA1; approximately 610 for DPA1; about 450 for DPB1. About five DR-DQ haplotypes were handled as single units for association and clustering because linkage in the cohort was strong. On average, about 200,000 unique TCR beta nucleotide sequences were sequenced per donor among some 430 genotyped donors of the cohort, with 15% to 20% of those sequences being non-productive. Results the study describes overall, beyond this receptor: Some IMGT-functional V segments, including TRBV6-2 and TRBV6-3, could not be distinguished by the 87-base-pair reads and were therefore excluded. Linkage disequilibrium might explain the correlated functional status among segregating V segments, but an unknown experimental factor could not be ruled out. An earlier analysis of approximately 530 of the donors showed that most TCR beta V segments appeared in productive rearrangements either about 90% or about 30% of the time, which broadly matched IMGT annotations. Compared with the roughly 670-donor mean, donors in an Asian-associated ancestry cluster had fewer N-insertions in productive TCRs, according to a later genetic analysis. Assigning TCR associations to individual alleles was difficult when HLA alleles, especially DR and DQ, strongly co-occurred. Across donors, most TCR sequences were observed very rarely, whereas some public TCRs were present in many individuals. In a later genetic analysis, a missense DCLRE1C variant was associated with V-gene and J-gene trimming of TCR beta chains, and the association was replicated in an independent cohort. The presence/absence analyses assumed that sequencing depth was roughly uniform across donors, and that assumption may not be true. In a later analysis, HLA-associated TCR beta chains showed more clonal expansion and lower generation probabilities than non-associated chains that were equally common. Because HLA typing was missing for some donors at each locus, association tests included only the typed subset. A further reported finding was that TCR beta sequences accurately predicted the HLA-A and HLA-B alleles for most subjects in the first cohort. For the cohort, immune exposure information was limited to CMV serostatus. In a later analysis, around 17,000 TCR beta sequences were associated with specific HLA alleles at a false discovery rate of 0.05. It was suggested by the authors that the approach could potentially be generalized to other disease states and immunological phenotypes. In this cohort, only TCR beta chains were sequenced, and detectable features were limited by the absence of alpha or paired-chain data. According to a later analysis, parvovirus B19, influenza, CMV and Epstein-Barr virus appeared linked to several top co-occurrence clusters. A later analysis found that most CMV-associated TCR beta chains appeared HLA-restricted, with HLA associations seemingly driven largely by CMV exposure. Because counts were too low, fewer than 20 rarely observed V segments, including chromosome 9 orphons, were excluded from the earlier analysis of 587 of the donors. The study gave a list of 150 to 200 TCR beta chains associated with cytomegalovirus. A cluster of highly shared sequence variants was judged likely to be a technical artifact of the sequencing pipeline. In both the original and validation cohorts, the classifier was reported to diagnose cytomegalovirus status with high specificity and sensitivity. In vitro tests confirmed that a few of the cytomegalovirus-associated TCR beta chains recognize cytomegalovirus antigens. According to a later analysis, TCR association rates differed among HLA loci, with DRB1 alleles showing the most associated TCRs and HLA-C alleles showing the fewest.

In this chain, TRBV30 is recombined with TRBJ1-6; 8 central bases correspond to TRBD1. The sequence was collected from a woman aged 25 to 39 in good health and CMV-seropositive. The sequencing sample was made of PBMCs. The CDR3 loop reads CAWSAGQDNSPLHF. In nucleotides, the sequence is TGTGCCTGGAGTGCGGGACAGGATAATTCACCCCTCCACTTT.